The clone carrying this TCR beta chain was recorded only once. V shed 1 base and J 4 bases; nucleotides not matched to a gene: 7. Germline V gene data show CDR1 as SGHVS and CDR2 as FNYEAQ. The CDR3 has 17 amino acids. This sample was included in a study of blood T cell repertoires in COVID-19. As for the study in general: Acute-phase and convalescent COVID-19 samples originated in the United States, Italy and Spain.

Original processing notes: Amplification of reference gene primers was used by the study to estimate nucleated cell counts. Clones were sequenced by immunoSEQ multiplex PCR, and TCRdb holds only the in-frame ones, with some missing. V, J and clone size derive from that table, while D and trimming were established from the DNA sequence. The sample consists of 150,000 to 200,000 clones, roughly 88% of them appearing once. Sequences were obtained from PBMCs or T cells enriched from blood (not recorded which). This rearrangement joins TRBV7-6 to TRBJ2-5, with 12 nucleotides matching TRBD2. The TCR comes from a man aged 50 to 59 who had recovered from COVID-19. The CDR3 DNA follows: TGTGCCAGCAGCTTAGGCCTAGCGGGGGGGCCTTCAGAGACCCAGTACTTC. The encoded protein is CASSLGLAGGPSETQYF.